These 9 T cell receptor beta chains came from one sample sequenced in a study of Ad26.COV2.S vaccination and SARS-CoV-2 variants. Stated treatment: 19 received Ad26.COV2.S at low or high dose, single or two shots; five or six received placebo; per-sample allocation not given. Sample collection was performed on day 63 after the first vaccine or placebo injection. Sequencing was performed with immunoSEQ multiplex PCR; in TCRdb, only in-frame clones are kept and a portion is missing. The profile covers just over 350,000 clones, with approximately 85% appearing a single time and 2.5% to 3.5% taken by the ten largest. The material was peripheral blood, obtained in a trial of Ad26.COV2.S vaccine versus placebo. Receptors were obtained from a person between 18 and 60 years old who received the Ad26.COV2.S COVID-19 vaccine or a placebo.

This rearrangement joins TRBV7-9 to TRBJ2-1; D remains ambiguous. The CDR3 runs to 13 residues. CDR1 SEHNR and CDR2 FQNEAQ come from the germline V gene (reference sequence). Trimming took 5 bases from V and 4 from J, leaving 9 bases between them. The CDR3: CASSHDRYNEQFF. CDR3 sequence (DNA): TGTGCCAGCAGCCACGACCGATACAATGAGCAGTTCTTC.

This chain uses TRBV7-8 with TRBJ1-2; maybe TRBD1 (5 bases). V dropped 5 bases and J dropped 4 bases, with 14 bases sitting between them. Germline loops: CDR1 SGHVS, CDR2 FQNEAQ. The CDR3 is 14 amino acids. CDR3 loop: CASSPIQGPYGYTF. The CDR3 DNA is TGTGCCAGCAGCCCTATTCAGGGACCCTATGGCTACACCTTC. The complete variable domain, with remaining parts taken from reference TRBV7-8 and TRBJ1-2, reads GAGVSQSPRYKVAKRGQDVALRCDPISGHVSLFWYQQALGQGPEFLTYFQNEAQLDKSGLPSDRFFAERPEGSVSTLKIQRTQQEDSAVYLCASSPIQGPYGYTFGSGTRLTVV.

The CDR3 loop reads CASSSGTPGTDTQYF. The CDR3 bases are TGTGCCAGCAGCTCCGGGACTCCCGGCACAGATACGCAGTATTTT. The chain couples TRBV6-6 to TRBJ2-3; possible D gene TRBD2, 6 bases. Deletions cut 6 bases from V and 1 base from J, with 14 bases between. Germline lookup yields CDR1 MNHNY and CDR2 SVGAGI (reference sequence). This CDR3 comprises 15 residues.

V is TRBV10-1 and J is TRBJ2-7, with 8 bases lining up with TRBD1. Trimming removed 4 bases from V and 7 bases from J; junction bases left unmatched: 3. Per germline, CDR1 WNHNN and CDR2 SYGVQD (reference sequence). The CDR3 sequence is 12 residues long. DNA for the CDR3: TGCGCCAGCAGTGCCAGGGGGCGAGAGCAGTACTTC. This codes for CASSARGREQYF.

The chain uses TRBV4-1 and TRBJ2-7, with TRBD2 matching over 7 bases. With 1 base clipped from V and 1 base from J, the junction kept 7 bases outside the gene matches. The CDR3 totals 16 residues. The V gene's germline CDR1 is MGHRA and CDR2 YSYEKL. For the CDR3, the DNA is TGCGCCAGCAGCCAAGCATGGCAGGGAGGGTCCTACGAGCAGTACTTC. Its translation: CASSQAWQGGSYEQYF.

The CDR3 loop is CASSQGQYQHYGYTF. Written as DNA, the CDR3 is TGTGCCAGCAGCCAGGGTCAGTACCAACACTATGGCTACACCTTC. The chain employs TRBV3-1 (or the pseudogene TRBV3-2) and TRBJ1-2; no clear D gene. The V end lost 3 bases, the J end lost 3 bases, and 14 bases lay between the germline ends. CDR1 and CDR2 from the germline V gene are LGHDT and YNNKEL (reference sequence). The CDR3 sequence is 15 residues long.

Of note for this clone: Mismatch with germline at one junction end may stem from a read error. The CDR3 loop is CTSSFTSAGPYEQYF. Written as DNA, the CDR3 is TGTACCAGCAGCTTTACCAGCGCAGGGCCCTACGAGCAGTACTTC. The chain combines TRBV5-6 with TRBJ2-7; weak D call: TRBD1 (5 bases). Germline V gives CDR1 SGHDT, CDR2 YYEEEE. The CDR3 totals 15 residues.

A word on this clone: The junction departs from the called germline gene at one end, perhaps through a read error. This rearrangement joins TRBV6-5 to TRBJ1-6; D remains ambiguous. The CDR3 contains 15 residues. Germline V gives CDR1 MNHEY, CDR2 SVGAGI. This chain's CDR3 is CAGSYSQAYNSPLHF. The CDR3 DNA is TGTGCCGGCAGTTACTCTCAGGCCTATAATTCACCCCTCCACTTT.

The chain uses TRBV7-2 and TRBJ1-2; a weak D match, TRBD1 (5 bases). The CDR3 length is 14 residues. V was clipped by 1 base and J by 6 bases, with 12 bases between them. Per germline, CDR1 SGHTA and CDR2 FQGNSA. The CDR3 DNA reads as TGTGCCAGCAGCTTAGTAGCCAGGGTCGATGGCTACACCTTC. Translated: CASSLVARVDGYTF.